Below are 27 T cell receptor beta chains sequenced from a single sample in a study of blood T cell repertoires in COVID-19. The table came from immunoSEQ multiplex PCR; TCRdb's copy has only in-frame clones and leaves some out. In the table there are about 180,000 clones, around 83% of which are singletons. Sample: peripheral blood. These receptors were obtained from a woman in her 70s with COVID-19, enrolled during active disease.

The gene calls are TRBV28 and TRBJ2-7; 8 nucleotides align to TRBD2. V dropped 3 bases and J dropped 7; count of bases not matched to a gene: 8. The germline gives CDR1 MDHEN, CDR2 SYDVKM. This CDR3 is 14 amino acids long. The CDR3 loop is CASSFGLALFEQYF. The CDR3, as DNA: TGTGCCAGCAGTTTTGGACTAGCTCTGTTTGAGCAGTACTTC.

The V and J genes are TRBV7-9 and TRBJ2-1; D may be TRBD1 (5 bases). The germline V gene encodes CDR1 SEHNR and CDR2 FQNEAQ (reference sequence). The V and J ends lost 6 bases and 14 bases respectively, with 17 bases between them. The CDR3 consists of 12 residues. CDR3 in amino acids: CASSTTPGWEFF. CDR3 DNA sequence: TGTGCCAGCAGTACAACCCCAGGGTGGGAGTTCTTC.

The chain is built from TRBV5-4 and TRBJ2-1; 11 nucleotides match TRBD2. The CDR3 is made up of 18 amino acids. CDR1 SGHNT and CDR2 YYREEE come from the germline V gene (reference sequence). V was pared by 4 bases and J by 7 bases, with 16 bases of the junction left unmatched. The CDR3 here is CASSPRTSGSTKRNEQFF. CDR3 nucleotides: TGTGCCAGCAGCCCCCGGACTAGCGGGTCAACCAAGAGAAATGAGCAGTTCTTC.

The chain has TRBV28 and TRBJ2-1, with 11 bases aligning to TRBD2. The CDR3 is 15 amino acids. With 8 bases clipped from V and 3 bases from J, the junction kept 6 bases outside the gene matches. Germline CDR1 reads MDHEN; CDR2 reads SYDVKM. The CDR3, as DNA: TGTGCCAGCCTCTATAGCGGGGGGGTCTACAATGAGCAGTTCTTC. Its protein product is CASLYSGGVYNEQFF.

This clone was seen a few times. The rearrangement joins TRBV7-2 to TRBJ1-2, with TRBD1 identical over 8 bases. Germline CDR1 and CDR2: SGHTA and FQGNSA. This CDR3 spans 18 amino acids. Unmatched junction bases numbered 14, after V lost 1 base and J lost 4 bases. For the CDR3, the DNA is TGTGCCAGCAGCTTAGTCGGGACAGGCCGTATACATTTCTATGGCTACACCTTC. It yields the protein CASSLVGTGRIHFYGYTF.

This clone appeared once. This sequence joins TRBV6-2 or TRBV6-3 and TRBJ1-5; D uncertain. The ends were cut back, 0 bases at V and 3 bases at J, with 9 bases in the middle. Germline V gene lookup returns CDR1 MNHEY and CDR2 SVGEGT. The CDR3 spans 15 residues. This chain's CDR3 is CASSYSPGINQPQHF. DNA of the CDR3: TGTGCCAGCAGTTACTCTCCAGGTATCAATCAGCCCCAGCATTTT.

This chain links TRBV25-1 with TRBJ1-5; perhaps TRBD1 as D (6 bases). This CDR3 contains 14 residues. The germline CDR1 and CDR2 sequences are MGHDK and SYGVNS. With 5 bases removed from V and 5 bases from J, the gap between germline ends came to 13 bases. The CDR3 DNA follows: TGTGCCAGCAGTAAGGCAGGGGAGTATCAGCCCCAGCATTTT. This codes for CASSKAGEYQPQHF.

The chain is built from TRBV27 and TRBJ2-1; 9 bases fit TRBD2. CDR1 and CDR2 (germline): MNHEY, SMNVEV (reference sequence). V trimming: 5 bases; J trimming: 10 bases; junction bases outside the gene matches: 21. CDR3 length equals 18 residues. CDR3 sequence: CASSEPWGNSGGVGEQFF. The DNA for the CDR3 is TGTGCCAGCAGTGAACCCTGGGGGAATAGCGGGGGAGTTGGGGAGCAGTTCTTC.

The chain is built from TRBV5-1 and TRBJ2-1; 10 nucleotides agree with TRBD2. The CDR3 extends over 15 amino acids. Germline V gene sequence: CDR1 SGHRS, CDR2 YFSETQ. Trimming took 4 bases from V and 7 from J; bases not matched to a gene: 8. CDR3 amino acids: CASSALAGGNNEQFF. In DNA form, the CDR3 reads TGCGCCAGCAGCGCCTTAGCGGGAGGAAATAATGAGCAGTTCTTC.

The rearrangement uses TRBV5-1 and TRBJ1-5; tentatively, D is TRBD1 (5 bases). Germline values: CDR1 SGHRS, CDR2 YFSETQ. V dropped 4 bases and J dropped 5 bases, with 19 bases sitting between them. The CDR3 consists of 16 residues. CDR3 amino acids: CASSRGDSPDHQPQHF. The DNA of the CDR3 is TGCGCCAGCAGCCGCGGGGACTCCCCGGATCATCAGCCCCAGCATTTT.

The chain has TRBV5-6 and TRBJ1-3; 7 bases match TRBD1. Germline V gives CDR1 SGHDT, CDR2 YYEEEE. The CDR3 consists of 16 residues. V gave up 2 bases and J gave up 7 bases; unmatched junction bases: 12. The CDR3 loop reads CASSFVDRVGHNTIYF. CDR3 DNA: TGTGCCAGCAGCTTTGTCGACAGGGTAGGACATAACACCATATATTTT.

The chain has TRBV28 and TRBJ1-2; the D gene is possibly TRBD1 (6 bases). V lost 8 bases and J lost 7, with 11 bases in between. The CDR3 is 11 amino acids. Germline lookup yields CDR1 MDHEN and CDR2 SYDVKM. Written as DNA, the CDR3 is TGTGCCAGCTCAGGGGCTGGTGGCTACACCTTC. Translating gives CASSGAGGYTF.

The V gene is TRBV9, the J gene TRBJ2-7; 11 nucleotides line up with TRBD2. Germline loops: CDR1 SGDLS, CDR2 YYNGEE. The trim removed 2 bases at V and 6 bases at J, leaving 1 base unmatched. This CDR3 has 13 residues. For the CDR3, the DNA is TGTGCCAGCAGCGTTAGCGGGAGGGCCGAGCAGTACTTC. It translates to CASSVSGRAEQYF.

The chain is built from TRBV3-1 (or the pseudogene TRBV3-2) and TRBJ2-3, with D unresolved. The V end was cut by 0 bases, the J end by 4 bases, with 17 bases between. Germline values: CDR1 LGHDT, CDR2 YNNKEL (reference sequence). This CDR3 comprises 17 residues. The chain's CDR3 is CASSQDPARGGADTQYF. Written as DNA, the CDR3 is TGTGCCAGCAGCCAAGACCCCGCACGAGGTGGTGCAGATACGCAGTATTTT.

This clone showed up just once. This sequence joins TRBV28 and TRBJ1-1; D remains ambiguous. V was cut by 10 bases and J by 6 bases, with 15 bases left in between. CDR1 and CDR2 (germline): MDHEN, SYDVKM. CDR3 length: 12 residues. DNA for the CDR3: TGTGCCATCAAGGTTAGGGAGGCTGAAGCTTTCTTT. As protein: CAIKVREAEAFF.

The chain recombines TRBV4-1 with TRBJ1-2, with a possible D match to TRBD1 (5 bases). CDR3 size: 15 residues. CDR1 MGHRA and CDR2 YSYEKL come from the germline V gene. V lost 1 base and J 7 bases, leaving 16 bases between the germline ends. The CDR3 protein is CASSQVGVGGVGYTF. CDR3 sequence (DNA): TGCGCCAGCAGCCAAGTAGGAGTCGGGGGGGTTGGCTACACCTTC.

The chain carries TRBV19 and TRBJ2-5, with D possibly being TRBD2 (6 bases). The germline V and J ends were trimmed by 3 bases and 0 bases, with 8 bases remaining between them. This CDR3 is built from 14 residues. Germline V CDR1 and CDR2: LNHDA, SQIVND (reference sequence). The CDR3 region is CASSMLADQETQYF. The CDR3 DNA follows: TGTGCCAGTAGTATGTTAGCGGACCAAGAGACCCAGTACTTC.

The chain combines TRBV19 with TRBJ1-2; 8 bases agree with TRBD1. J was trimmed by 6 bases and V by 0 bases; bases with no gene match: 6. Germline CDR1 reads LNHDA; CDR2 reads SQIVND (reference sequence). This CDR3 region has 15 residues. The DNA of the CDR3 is TGTGCCAGTAGTATAGACCAGGGGGCGCAGAATGGCTACACCTTC. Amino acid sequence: CASSIDQGAQNGYTF.

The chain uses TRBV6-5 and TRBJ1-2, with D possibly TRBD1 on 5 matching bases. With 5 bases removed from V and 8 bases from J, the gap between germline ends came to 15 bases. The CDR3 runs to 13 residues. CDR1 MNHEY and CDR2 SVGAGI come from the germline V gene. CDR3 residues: CASSPRRHRGYTF. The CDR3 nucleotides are TGTGCCAGCAGTCCTCGACGGCACAGGGGCTACACCTTC.

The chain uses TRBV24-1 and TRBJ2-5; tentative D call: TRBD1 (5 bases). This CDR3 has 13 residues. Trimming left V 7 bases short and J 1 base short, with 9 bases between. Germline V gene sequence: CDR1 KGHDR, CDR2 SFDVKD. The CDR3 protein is CATRSQGQETQYF. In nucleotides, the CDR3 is TGTGCCACCAGATCTCAGGGCCAAGAGACCCAGTACTTC.

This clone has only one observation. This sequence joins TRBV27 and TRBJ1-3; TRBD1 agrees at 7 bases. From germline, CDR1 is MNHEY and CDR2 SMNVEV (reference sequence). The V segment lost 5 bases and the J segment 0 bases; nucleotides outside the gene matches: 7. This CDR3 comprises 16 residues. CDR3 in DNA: TGTGCCAGCAGTCTTACAGGGGCATACTCTGGAAACACCATATATTTT. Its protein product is CASSLTGAYSGNTIYF.

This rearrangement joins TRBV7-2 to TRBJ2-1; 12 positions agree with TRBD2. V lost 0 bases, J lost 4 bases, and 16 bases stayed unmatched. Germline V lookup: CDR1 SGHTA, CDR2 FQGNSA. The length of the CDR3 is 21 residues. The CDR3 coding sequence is TGTGCCAGCAGCTTAGCCCGGCAGGGAGCAACTAGCGGGAGGAGATACAATGAGCAGTTCTTC. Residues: CASSLARQGATSGRRYNEQFF.

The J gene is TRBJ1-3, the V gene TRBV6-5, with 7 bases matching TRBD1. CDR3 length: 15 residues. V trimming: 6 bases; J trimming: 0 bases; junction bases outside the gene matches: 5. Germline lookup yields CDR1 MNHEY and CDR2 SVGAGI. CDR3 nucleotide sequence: TGTGCCAGCAGAACACAGGGGATCTCTGGAAACACCATATATTTT. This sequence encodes CASRTQGISGNTIYF.

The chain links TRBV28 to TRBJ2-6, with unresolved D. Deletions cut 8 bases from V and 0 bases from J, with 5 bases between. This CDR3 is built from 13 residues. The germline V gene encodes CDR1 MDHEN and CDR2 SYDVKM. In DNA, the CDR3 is TGTGCCAGCCTTCTCTCTGGGGCCAACGTCCTGACTTTC. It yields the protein CASLLSGANVLTF.

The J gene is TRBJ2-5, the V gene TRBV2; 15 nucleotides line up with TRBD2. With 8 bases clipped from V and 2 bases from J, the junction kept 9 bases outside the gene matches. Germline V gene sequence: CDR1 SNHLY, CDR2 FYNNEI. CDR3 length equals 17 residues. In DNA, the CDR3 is TGTGCCAGCGGTAGATATGGGACTAGCGGGAGGCAAGAGACCCAGTACTTC. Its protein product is CASGRYGTSGRQETQYF.

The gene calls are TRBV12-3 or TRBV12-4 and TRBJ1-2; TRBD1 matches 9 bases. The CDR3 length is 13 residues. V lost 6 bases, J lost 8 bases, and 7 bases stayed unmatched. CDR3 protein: CASSRTGVGGYTF. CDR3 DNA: TGTGCCAGCAGCCGGACAGGGGTTGGGGGCTACACCTTC.

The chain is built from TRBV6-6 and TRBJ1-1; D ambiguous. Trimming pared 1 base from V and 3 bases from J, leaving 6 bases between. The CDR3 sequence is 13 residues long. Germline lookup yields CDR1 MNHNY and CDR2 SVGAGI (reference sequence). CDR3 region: CASSYFSDTEAFF. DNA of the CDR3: TGTGCCAGCAGTTACTTTTCCGACACTGAAGCTTTCTTT.